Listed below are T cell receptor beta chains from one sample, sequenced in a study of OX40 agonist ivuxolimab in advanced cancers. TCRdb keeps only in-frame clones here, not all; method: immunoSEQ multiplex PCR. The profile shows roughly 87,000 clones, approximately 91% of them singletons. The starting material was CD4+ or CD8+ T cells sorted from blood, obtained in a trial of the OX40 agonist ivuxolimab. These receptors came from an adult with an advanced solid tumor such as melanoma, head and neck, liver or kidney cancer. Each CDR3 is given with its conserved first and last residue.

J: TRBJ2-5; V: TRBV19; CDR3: CASSSSGRRIQETQYF
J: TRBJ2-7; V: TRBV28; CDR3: CASSLNPGGLYEQYF
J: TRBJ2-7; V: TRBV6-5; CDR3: CASSTSDYEQYF
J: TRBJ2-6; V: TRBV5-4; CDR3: CASSPGVTTAGANVLTF
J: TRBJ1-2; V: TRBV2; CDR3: CASSDGGALAYGYTF
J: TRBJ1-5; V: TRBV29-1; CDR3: CSVAGGNQPQHF
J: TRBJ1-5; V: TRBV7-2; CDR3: CASSSDAYSNQPQHF
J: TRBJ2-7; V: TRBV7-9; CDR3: CASSYRGVHEQYF
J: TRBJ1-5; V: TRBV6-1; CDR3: CASTRGDSNQPQHF
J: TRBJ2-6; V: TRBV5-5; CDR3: CASSLEGRGANVLTF
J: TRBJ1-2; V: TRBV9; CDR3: CASSRGRTNYGYTF
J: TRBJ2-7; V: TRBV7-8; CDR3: CASSLVLGYEQYF
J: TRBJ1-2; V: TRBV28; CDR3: CASSLDAGRGGYGYTF
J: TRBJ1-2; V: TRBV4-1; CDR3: CASSQPSGDRGRKEYGYTF
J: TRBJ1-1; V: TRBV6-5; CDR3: CASSYSIGGNTEAFF
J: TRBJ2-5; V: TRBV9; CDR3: CASGGAAETQYF
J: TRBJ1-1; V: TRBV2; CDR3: CASSGDGEAFF
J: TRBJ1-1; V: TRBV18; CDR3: CASSHTGQGGTEAFF
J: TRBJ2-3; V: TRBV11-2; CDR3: CASSSEEGVTQYF
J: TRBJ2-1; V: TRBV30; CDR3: CAWSRSSGAREQFF
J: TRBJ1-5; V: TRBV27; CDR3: CASSLSPTRGHNQPQHF
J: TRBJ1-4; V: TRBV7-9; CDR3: CASSRNRNGEEKLFF
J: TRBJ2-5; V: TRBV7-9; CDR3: CASSPVVGGRETQYF
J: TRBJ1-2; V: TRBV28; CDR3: CASRIPGQGGYGYTF
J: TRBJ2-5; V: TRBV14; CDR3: CASSQVVGSGRETQYF
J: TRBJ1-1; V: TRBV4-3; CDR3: CASSQDGVQTNTEAFF
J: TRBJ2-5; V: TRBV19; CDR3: CASSTTRGETQYF
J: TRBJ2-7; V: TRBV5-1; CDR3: CASSLAGGRTYEQYF
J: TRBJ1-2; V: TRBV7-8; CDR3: CASSLMDLSSGGYTF
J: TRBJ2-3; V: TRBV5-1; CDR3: CASSSGGRGSTDTQYF
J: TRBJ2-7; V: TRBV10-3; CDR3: CAISESIISEQYF
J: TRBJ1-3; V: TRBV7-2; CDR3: CASSSRLLVSGNTIYF
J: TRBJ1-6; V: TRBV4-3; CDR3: CASSQDPGGGSPLHF
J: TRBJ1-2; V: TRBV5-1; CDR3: CASSFDPPPAFYGYTF
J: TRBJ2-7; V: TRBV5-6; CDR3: CASSLRDEQYF
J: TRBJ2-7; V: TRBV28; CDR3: CASSFSTTSLFYEQYF
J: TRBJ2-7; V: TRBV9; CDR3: CASSPQDYNAHYEQYF
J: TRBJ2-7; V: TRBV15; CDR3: CATTDVGGQGAREQYF
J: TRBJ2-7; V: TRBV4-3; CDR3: CASSLTVIETYEQYF
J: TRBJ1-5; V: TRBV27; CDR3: CASGGDNLNQPQHF
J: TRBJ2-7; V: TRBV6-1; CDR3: CASSERGYEQYF
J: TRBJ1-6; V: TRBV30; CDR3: CAWSPQGSSYNSPLHF
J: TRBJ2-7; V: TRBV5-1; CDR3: CASSGTGGEQYF
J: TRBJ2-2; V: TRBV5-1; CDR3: CASSLVPLDEELFF
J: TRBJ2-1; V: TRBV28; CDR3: CASSFGPTRYNEQFF
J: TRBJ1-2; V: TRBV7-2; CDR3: CASSSRRTGVDGYTF
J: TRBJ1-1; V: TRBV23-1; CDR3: CASSPNMGDGRVNTEAFF
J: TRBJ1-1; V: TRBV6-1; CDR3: CASLLTLNTEAFF
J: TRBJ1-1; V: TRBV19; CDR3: CASAGTGGYTEAFF
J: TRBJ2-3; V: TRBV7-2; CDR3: CASSFNLGLAGIADTQYF
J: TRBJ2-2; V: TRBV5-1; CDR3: CASSLTAGYTGELFF
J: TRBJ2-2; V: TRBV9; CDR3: CASSAGLAGATNTGELFF
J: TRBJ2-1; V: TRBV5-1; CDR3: CASSPTSGGAPYNEQFF
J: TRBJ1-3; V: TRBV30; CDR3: CAWTKGGNTIYF